This T cell receptor (beta chain) came from a study of blood T cell repertoires in COVID-19. Whole-study context: Collection of acute and convalescent COVID-19 samples took place in the United States, Italy and Spain.

In germline, CDR1 is SGHDT, CDR2 YYEEEE. The V gene lost 3 bases and the J gene lost 4 bases, with 4 bases spanning the gap. The CDR3 extends over 11 amino acids. Cohorts were assigned according to the clinical history that participants reported. The study recruited exposed participants who had met a COVID-19 case within 2 weeks before entry. Libraries were prepared by immunoSEQ multiplex PCR; TCRdb keeps only in-frame clonotypes and omits some of them. The sample holds about 430,000 clones; approximately 91% are singletons and the top ten take 1.2% to 1.5%. Sequenced input: PBMCs or T cells enriched from blood (not recorded which). The source of this sequence is a woman between 18 and 30 years old who had been exposed to COVID-19. The J gene is TRBJ1-2, the V gene TRBV5-6; D uncertain. The CDR3 region has the DNA TGTGCCAGCAGCTCCTTCTATGGCTACACCTTC. Its protein is CASSSFYGYTF.